The text below deals with one T cell receptor (beta chain). Antigen specificity is unknown. Researchers grouped second doses given at about 4 or about 12 weeks into one pool. This sample is part of a study of T cell responses to AZD1222 COVID-19 vaccine. General observations from the study: Spike-specific TCR breadth and depth grew following two AZD1222 doses.

Profiling relied on immunoSEQ multiplex PCR, and the TCRdb table lists in-frame clones only, not all of them. Among 150,000 to 200,000 clones listed, 85% to 95% were seen once. This CDR3 region has 20 residues. V dropped 2 bases and J dropped 1; count of bases not matched to a gene: 19. Germline CDR1 reads SGHRS; CDR2 reads YFSETQ. The TCR was taken from an adult who received the AZD1222 COVID-19 vaccine. The starting material was peripheral blood, obtained 28 days after the second AZD1222 dose. The rearrangement uses TRBV5-1 and TRBJ1-1; 8 bases agree with TRBD1. For the CDR3, the DNA is TGCGCCAGCAGCTTCTCAATACTCAAGGGACAGGAAGATAGGAACACTGAAGCTTTCTTT. Amino acid sequence: CASSFSILKGQEDRNTEAFF.